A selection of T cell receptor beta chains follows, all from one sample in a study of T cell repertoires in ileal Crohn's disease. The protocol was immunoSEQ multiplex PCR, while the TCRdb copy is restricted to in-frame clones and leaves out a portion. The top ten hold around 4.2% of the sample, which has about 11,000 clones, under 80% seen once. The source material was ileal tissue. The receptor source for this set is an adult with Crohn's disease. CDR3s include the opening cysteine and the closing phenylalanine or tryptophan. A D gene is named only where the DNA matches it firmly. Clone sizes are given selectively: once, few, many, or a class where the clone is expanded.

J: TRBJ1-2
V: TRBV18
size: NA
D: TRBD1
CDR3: CASSRLTGDGYTF
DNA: TGTGCCAGCTCACGCTTGACAGGGGATGGCTACACCTTC

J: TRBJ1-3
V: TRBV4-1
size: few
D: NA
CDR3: CASSQEFTWGNTIYF
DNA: TGCGCCAGCAGCCAAGAATTTACTTGGGGCAACACCATATATTTT

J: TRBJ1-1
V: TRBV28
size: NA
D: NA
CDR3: CASSLIRQGGTEAFF
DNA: TGTGCCAGCAGTTTAATCCGCCAGGGTGGGACTGAAGCTTTCTTT

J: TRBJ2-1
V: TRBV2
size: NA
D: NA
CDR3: CASSLSPAIPEQFF
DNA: TGTGCCAGCAGCCTTTCTCCTGCTATCCCTGAGCAGTTCTTC

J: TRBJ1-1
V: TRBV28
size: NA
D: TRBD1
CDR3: CASSDPDREKAFF
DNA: TGTGCCAGCAGCGATCCTGACAGGGAGAAAGCTTTCTTT

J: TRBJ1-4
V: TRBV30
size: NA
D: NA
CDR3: CAWRGQSNNENLFF
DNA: TGTGCCTGGAGAGGACAGTCTAATAATGAAAACCTGTTTTTT

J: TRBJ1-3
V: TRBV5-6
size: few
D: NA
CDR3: CASSFHSYSGNTIYF
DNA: TGTGCCAGCAGCTTCCACAGCTACTCTGGAAACACCATATATTTT

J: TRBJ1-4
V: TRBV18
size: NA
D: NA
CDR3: CASSPGGVEKLFF
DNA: TGTGCCAGCTCACCGGGGGGAGTTGAAAAACTGTTTTTT

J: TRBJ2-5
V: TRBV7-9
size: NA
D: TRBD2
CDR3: CATAGGTEETQYF
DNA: TGTGCCACCGCGGGGGGCACCGAAGAGACCCAGTACTTC

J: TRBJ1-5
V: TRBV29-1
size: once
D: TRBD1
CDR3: CSARTGNSNQPQHF
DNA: TGCAGCGCCAGGACAGGAAATAGCAATCAGCCCCAGCATTTT

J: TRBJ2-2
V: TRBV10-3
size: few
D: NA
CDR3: CAITLGQGLTGELFF
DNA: TGTGCCATAACCCTCGGGCAGGGTCTCACCGGGGAGCTGTTTTTT

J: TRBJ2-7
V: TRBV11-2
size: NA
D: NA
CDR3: CASSLDLPAYEQYF
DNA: TGTGCCAGCAGCTTAGATCTTCCAGCCTACGAGCAGTACTTC

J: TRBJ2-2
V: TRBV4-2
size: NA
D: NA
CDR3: CASSPPSGTGELFF
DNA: TGTGCCAGCAGCCCCCCCTCCGGCACCGGGGAGCTGTTTTTT

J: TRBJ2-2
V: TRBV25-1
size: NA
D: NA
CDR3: CASSEYRSGELFF
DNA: TGTGCCAGCAGTGAATACAGATCCGGGGAGCTGTTTTTT

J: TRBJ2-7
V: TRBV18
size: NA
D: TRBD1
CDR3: CASSPTGGSYEQYF
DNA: TGTGCCAGCTCACCGACAGGGGGCTCCTACGAGCAGTACTTC

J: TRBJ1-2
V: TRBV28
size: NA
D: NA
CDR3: CAVTGSEIVVYGYTF
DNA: TGTGCCGTAACCGGGAGCGAGATAGTCGTCTATGGCTACACCTTC

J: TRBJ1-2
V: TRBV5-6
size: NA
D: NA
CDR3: CASSFRGGDGYTF
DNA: TGTGCCAGCAGCTTTCGCGGAGGGGATGGCTACACCTTC

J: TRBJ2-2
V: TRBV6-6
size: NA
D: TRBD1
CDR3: CASRWDRATGELFF
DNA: TGTGCCAGCAGATGGGACAGGGCCACCGGGGAGCTGTTTTTT

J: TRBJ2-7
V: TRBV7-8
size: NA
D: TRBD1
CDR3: CASSTGTGFYEQYF
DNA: TGTGCCAGCAGCACCGGGACAGGGTTCTACGAGCAGTACTTC

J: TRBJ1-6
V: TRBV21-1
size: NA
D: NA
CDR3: CASSKGQGSSYNSPLHF
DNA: TGTGCCAGCAGCAAAGGACAGGGGAGCTCCTATAATTCACCCCTCCACTTT

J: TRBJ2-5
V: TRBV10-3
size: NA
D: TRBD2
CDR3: CAISEGLAAVETQYF
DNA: TGTGCCATCAGTGAGGGACTAGCGGCGGTGGAGACCCAGTACTTC

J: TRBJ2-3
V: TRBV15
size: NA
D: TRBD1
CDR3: CATREQGATDTQYF
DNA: TGTGCCACCAGAGAACAGGGGGCCACAGATACGCAGTATTTT

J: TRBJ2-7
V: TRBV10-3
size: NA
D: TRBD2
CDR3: CAISGGTSLWEQYF
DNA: TGTGCCATCAGTGGAGGGACTAGCTTGTGGGAGCAGTACTTC

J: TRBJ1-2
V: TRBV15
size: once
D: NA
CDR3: CATSREAGYGYTF
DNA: TGTGCCACCAGCAGAGAAGCCGGCTATGGCTACACCTTC

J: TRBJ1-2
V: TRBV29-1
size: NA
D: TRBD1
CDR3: CSVEVLGDRGRRGYTF
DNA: TGCAGCGTTGAAGTTCTGGGGGACAGGGGGCGTCGGGGCTACACCTTC

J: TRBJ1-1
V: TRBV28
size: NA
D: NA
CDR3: CASSLMQGSNTEAFF
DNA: TGTGCCAGCAGTTTAATGCAGGGCAGTAACACTGAAGCTTTCTTT

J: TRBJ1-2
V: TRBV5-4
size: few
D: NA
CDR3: CASSLDRASGYTF
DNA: TGTGCCAGCAGCTTGGACAGGGCTAGCGGCTACACCTTC

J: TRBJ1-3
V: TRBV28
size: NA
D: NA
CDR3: CASSPRLGLGGNTIYF
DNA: TGTGCCAGCAGTCCGCGCTTGGGGCTGGGAGGAAACACCATATATTTT

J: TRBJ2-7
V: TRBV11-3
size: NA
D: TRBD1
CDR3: CASSSGTGLYEQYF
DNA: TGTGCCAGCAGTTCCGGGACAGGCCTCTACGAGCAGTACTTC

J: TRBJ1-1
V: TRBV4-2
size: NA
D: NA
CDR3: CASSQDTDTEAFF
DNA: TGTGCCAGCAGCCAAGATACGGACACTGAAGCTTTCTTT

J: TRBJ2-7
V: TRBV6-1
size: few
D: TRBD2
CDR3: CASSEAASGGVTYEQYF
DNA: TGTGCCAGCAGTGAAGCGGCTAGCGGGGGGGTAACCTACGAGCAGTACTTC

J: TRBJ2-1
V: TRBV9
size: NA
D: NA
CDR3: CASSARPSGDEQFF
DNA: TGTGCCAGCAGTGCCCGGCCCTCCGGGGATGAGCAGTTCTTC

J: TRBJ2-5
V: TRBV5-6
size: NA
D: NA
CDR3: CASRVAEAETQYF
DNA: TGTGCCAGCAGGGTTGCGGAGGCGGAGACCCAGTACTTC

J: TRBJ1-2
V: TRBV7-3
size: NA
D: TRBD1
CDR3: CASSSTGTASDGYTF
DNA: TGTGCCAGCAGCTCGACCGGGACAGCCTCCGATGGCTACACCTTC

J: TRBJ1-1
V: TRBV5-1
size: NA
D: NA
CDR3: CASSLQGDDTEAFF
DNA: TGCGCCAGCAGCCTACAGGGTGATGACACTGAAGCTTTCTTT

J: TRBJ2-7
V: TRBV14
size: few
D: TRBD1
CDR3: CASSQGTGYEQYF
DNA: TGTGCCAGCAGCCAAGGGACAGGCTACGAGCAGTACTTC

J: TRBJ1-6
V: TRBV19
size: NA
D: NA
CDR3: CASSTYIGQTSSYNSPLHF
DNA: TGTGCCAGTAGTACTTATATTGGACAGACGAGCTCCTATAATTCACCCCTCCACTTT

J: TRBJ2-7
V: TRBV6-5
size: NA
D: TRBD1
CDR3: CASSTRQGATYEQYF
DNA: TGTGCCAGCAGTACAAGACAGGGGGCAACCTACGAGCAGTACTTC

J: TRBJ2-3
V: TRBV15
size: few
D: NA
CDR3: CATSTPLEKDTQYF
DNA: TGTGCCACCAGCACGCCTCTAGAAAAAGATACGCAGTATTTT

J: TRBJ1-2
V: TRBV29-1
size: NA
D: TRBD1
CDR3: CSFGQGNNYGYTF
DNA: TGCAGCTTCGGACAGGGAAACAACTATGGCTACACCTTC

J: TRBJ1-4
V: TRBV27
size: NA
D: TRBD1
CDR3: CASSKRTGRAEKLFF
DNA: TGTGCCAGCAGTAAACGGACAGGGCGAGCTGAAAAACTGTTTTTT

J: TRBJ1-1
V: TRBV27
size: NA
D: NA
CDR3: CASSLSRGNTEAFF
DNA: TGTGCCAGCAGTTTGAGCCGGGGGAACACTGAAGCTTTCTTT

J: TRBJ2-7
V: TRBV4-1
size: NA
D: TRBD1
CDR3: CASSRETGWRYEQYF
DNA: TGCGCCAGCAGCCGGGAGACAGGGTGGCGCTACGAGCAGTACTTC

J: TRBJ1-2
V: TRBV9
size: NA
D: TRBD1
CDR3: CASTRDRYYGYTF
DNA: TGTGCCAGCACCAGGGACAGGTATTATGGCTACACCTTC

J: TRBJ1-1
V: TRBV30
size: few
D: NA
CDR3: CAWGRDNTEAFF
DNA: TGTGCCTGGGGACGGGATAACACTGAAGCTTTCTTT

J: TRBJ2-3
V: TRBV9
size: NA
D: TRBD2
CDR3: CASSTSGSTDTQYF
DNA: TGTGCCAGCAGTACTAGCGGTAGCACAGATACGCAGTATTTT

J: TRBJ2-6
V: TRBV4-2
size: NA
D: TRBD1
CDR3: CASSQGEWTGVAGANVLTF
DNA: TGTGCCAGCAGCCAAGGGGAATGGACAGGGGTGGCTGGGGCCAACGTCCTGACTTTC

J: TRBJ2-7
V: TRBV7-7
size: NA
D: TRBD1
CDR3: CASSPDRGGEQYF
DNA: TGTGCCAGCAGCCCGGACAGGGGCGGCGAGCAGTACTTC

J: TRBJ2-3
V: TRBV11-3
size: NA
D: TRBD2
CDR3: CASTLGTSGRTDTQYF
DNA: TGTGCCAGCACCCTCGGGACTAGCGGACGCACAGATACGCAGTATTTT

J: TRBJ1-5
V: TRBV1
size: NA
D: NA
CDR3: CTSSQDLGGRVVDQPQHF
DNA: TGCACCAGCAGCCAAGATCTCGGGGGAAGGGTAGTAGATCAGCCCCAGCATTTT

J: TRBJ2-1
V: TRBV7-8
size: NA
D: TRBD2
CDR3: CASSSYRAGMYDEQFF
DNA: TGTGCCAGCAGCTCCTACCGAGCGGGGATGTACGATGAGCAGTTCTTC

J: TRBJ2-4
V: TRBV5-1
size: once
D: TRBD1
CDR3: CASSLGQGVTKNIQYF
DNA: TGCGCCAGCAGCTTGGGACAGGGGGTGACCAAAAACATTCAGTACTTC

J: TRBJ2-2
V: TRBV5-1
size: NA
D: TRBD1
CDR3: CASSLEGQTNTGELFF
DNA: TGCGCCAGCAGCTTGGAGGGACAGACGAACACCGGGGAGCTGTTTTTT

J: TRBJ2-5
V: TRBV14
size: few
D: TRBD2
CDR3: CASSQARIAGAETQYF
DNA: TGTGCCAGCAGCCAAGCTCGCATAGCGGGCGCAGAGACCCAGTACTTC

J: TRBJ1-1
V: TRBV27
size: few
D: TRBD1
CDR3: CASSLQGSGTEAFF
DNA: TGTGCCAGCAGTCTACAGGGGAGCGGCACTGAAGCTTTCTTT